The T cell receptor beta chain under discussion was sequenced for a study of blood T cell repertoires in COVID-19. On the study more broadly: Some COVID-19 samples were acute and others convalescent; all came from the United States, Italy and Spain. T cells, B-cell-depleted T cells, or PBMCs supplied cDNA or gDNA.

Deletions cut 5 bases from V and 5 bases from J, with 8 bases between. Looked up from germline, CDR1 is KGHDR and CDR2 is SFDVKD. The CDR3 extends over 13 amino acids. Original processing methods: Estimation of nucleated cell counts was performed using reference gene primer amplification. Profiling relied on immunoSEQ multiplex PCR, and the TCRdb table lists in-frame clones only, not all of them. V and J calls and clone size come straight from that table; D and trimming were deduced from the DNA. This sample carries some 240,000 clones, around three quarters of them seen once, and the ten largest clones take 5.5% to 8.5%.

The TCR sequence derives from a woman in her 70s with acute or convalescent COVID-19. The sample taken for sequencing was peripheral blood. The gene calls are TRBV24-1 and TRBJ2-2; D is uncertain. The CDR3 coding sequence is TGTGCCACCAGTGGACAAACAACCGGGGAGCTGTTTTTT. Translated: CATSGQTTGELFF.